This entry features one T cell receptor (beta chain) sequence. This sample was included in a study of T cell responses to AZD1222 COVID-19 vaccine. Looked up from germline, CDR1 is MNHEY and CDR2 is SVGEGT. The CDR3 spans 15 residues. V was trimmed by 5 bases and J by 0 bases, leaving 14 bases between them. Using immunoSEQ multiplex PCR, the repertoire was profiled, and TCRdb retains in-frame clones only, with some absent. The sample holds over 120,000 clones, roughly 92% seen once. Sample: peripheral blood, taken on day 0 of AZD1222 vaccination. This TCR was recovered from an adult in good health. The genes are TRBV6-2 or TRBV6-3 and TRBJ2-7; D call uncertain. The chain's CDR3 is CASSQRLVLSYEQYF. The CDR3 nucleotides read TGTGCCAGCAGTCAACGACTGGTACTCTCCTACGAGCAGTACTTC.